Each of the 22 T cell receptor beta chains below was sequenced from the same sample in a study of shared clonotypes between healthy human individuals. The protocol was immunoSEQ multiplex PCR, while the TCRdb copy is restricted to in-frame clones and leaves out a portion. The profile covers roughly 700,000 clones, with about 74% appearing a single time and 1.5% to 2% taken by the ten largest. The sample was memory CD4+ T cells sorted from blood. Regarding subset: CD45RA-negative fraction. These receptors originate from a woman in her thirties in good health.

The V and J genes are TRBV28 and TRBJ2-7, with TRBD2 identical over 7 bases. J was trimmed by 5 bases and V by 1 base; bases with no gene match: 5. The length of the CDR3 is 14 residues. From germline, CDR1 is MDHEN and CDR2 SYDVKM. CDR3 sequence (DNA): TGTGCCAGCAGTTTATACCTAGCGGCCCACGAGCAGTACTTC. This codes for CASSLYLAAHEQYF.

This sequence joins TRBV10-1 and TRBJ2-2; tentatively, D is TRBD1 (7 bases). The CDR3 consists of 13 residues. The V end lost 9 bases, the J end lost 4 bases, and 12 bases lay between the germline ends. From germline, CDR1 is WNHNN and CDR2 SYGVQD (reference sequence). CDR3 in DNA: TGCGCCAGAGGGGGGACAGTCACCGGGGAGCTGTTTTTT. Encoded protein: CARGGTVTGELFF.

The chain is built from TRBV9 and TRBJ2-2; D not certain. The CDR3 extends over 14 amino acids. Deletions cut 3 bases from V and 5 bases from J, with 11 bases between. Germline CDR1 and CDR2: SGDLS and YYNGEE. The chain's CDR3 is CASSATSLTGELFF. As DNA, the CDR3 is TGTGCCAGCAGCGCGACGAGTTTAACCGGGGAGCTGTTTTTT.

The genes are TRBV11-2 and TRBJ2-5, with TRBD2 matching 12 bases. Germline assignment: CDR1 SGHAT and CDR2 FQNNGV. The CDR3 is 17 amino acids. Trimming at V came to 1 base and at J to 5 bases, leaving 8 bases not matched to a gene. CDR3 DNA sequence: TGTGCCAGCAGCTTAGCTATGGGGCTAGCGGGAGGGGAGACCCAGTACTTC. It encodes CASSLAMGLAGGETQYF.

The chain has TRBV29-1 and TRBJ1-2, with TRBD1 as a possible D gene (5 bases). The germline V gene has CDR1 SQVTM and CDR2 ANQGSEA. CDR3 length equals 12 residues. Trimming took 4 bases from V and 3 from J, leaving 9 bases between them. This CDR3 reads CSVGDSDYGYTF. The CDR3 DNA follows: TGCAGCGTTGGGGACTCCGACTATGGCTACACCTTC.

The chain recombines TRBV28 with TRBJ2-7; D remains unclear. Germline assignment: CDR1 MDHEN and CDR2 SYDVKM. Trimming left V 3 bases short and J 6 bases short, with 9 bases between. The length of the CDR3 is 12 residues. The CDR3 loop reads CASSFKPLEQYF. Here the CDR3 DNA reads TGTGCCAGCAGTTTTAAGCCCCTCGAGCAGTACTTC.

As concerns this clone: This specimen includes other DNA sequences encoding the same CDR3. This chain connects TRBV5-4 to TRBJ2-5; no definite D call. V was trimmed by 0 bases and J by 1 base, leaving 4 bases between them. This CDR3 is 13 amino acids long. Germline CDR1 SGHNT, CDR2 YYREEE (reference sequence). CDR3 region: CASSLGGQETQYF. The CDR3 bases are TGTGCCAGCAGCTTGGGGGGCCAAGAGACCCAGTACTTC.

The V call is TRBV4-1, the J call TRBJ1-2, with no clear D. The CDR3 consists of 15 residues. Germline V lookup: CDR1 MGHRA, CDR2 YSYEKL. V was shortened by 0 bases and J by 2 bases, with 10 bases between the two germline ends. CDR3 loop: CASSQDSTRNYGYTF. CDR3 DNA sequence: TGCGCCAGCAGCCAAGATTCGACCCGAAACTATGGCTACACCTTC.

This clone was seen only a few times. The chain has TRBV27 and TRBJ1-4, with D possibly TRBD1 on 5 matching bases. Germline V gives CDR1 MNHEY, CDR2 SMNVEV (reference sequence). This CDR3 is built from 14 residues. V lost 6 bases to trimming and J lost 4 bases, with 12 bases between them. The CDR3 DNA reads as TGTGCCAGCAGCCCTGACAGATATAATGAAAAACTGTTTTTT. Translation gives CASSPDRYNEKLFF.

The chain links TRBV7-6 to TRBJ2-1, with TRBD1 identical over 9 bases. Unmatched junction bases numbered 11, after V lost 4 bases and J lost 7 bases. From germline, CDR1 is SGHVS and CDR2 FNYEAQ. The length of the CDR3 is 16 residues. For the CDR3, the DNA is TGTGCCAGCAGCTCAAATAAAGGGACAGGGTATAATGAGCAGTTCTTC. It is translated as CASSSNKGTGYNEQFF. Using reference TRBV7-6 and TRBJ2-1 for the parts outside the CDR3, the full variable domain is GAGVSQSPRYKVTKRGQDVALRCDPISGHVSLYWYRQALGQGPEFLTYFNYEAQQDKSGLPNDRFSAERPEGSISTLTIQRTEQRDSAMYRCASSSNKGTGYNEQFFGPGTRLTVL.

The CDR3 DNA follows: TGTGCCAGCAGCCCCCCATTCCGGGACAGGGGGGCAGGGGCCAACGTCCTGACTTTC. Amino acids: CASSPPFRDRGAGANVLTF. The V and J genes are TRBV7-9 and TRBJ2-6; 11 nucleotides agree with TRBD1. This CDR3 spans 19 amino acids. V lost 5 bases and J lost 4; bases outside the gene matches: 13. The germline V gene encodes CDR1 SEHNR and CDR2 FQNEAQ (reference sequence).

The rearrangement uses TRBV6-5 and TRBJ1-1, with TRBD1 as a possible D gene (6 bases). From germline, CDR1 is MNHEY and CDR2 SVGAGI. V gave up 2 bases and J gave up 3 bases, with 10 bases separating them. CDR3 length: 14 amino acids. CDR3 in amino acids: CASSYGGRYTEAFF. CDR3 in DNA: TGTGCCAGCAGTTACGGGGGGCGGTACACTGAAGCTTTCTTT.

The chain is built from TRBV15 and TRBJ1-2; D is uncertain. This CDR3 region has 14 residues. V was pared by 5 bases and J by 5 bases, with 15 bases between. Per the germline V gene, CDR1 is LNHNV and CDR2 is YYDKDF (reference sequence). The CDR3 spells CATSSRQDLYGYTF. Here the CDR3 DNA reads TGTGCCACCAGCTCTCGACAAGACCTTTATGGCTACACCTTC.

J is TRBJ2-5 and V is TRBV13; 11 nucleotides match TRBD2. CDR1 and CDR2 from the germline V gene are PRHDT and FYEKMQ (reference sequence). V lost 5 bases, J lost 4 bases, and 3 bases stayed unmatched. This CDR3 has 14 amino acids. CDR3 residues: CASSPTSGGETQYF. CDR3 DNA sequence: TGTGCCAGCAGCCCCACTAGCGGGGGAGAGACCCAGTACTTC.

The chain is built from TRBV7-8 and TRBJ2-5, with D uncertain. The CDR3 totals 15 residues. Germline CDR1 SGHVS, CDR2 FQNEAQ. Trimming stripped 2 bases from V and 5 bases from J, with 15 bases between. The CDR3 spells CASSLRFLEQETQYF. The CDR3 bases are TGTGCCAGCAGCTTAAGGTTCCTAGAACAGGAGACCCAGTACTTC.

The chain has TRBV7-2 and TRBJ2-3; 9 positions match TRBD2. The CDR3 covers 18 residues. The ends lost 4 bases at V and 2 bases at J; junction bases unmatched: 13. Germline V lookup: CDR1 SGHTA, CDR2 FQGNSA. The CDR3 region has the DNA TGTGCCAGCAGCTCGCTGACTAGCGGCTTCCGATACACAGATACGCAGTATTTT. Its protein is CASSSLTSGFRYTDTQYF.

The V and J genes are TRBV27 and TRBJ2-6; D not certain. CDR1 MNHEY and CDR2 SMNVEV come from the germline V gene (reference sequence). The CDR3 length is 15 residues. Between the trimmed V and J ends, which lost 7 bases and 1 base, there was a span of 11 bases. DNA for the CDR3: TGTGCCAGCACAACCTTGGGGTCTGGGGCCAACGTCCTGACTTTC. This translates into CASTTLGSGANVLTF. Complete variable domain (other parts from reference TRBV27 and TRBJ2-6): EAQVTQNPRYLITVTGKKLTVTCSQNMNHEYMSWYRQDPGLGLRQIYYSMNVEVTDKGDVPEGYKVSRKEKRNFPLILESPSPNQTSLYFCASTTLGSGANVLTFGAGSRLTVL.

This clone was recorded a few times. V usage is TRBV11-1 and J usage is TRBJ2-5; TRBD2 aligns across 12 bases. V trimming: 5 bases; J trimming: 5 bases; junction bases outside the gene matches: 6. The V gene's germline CDR1 is SGHAT and CDR2 FQDESV (reference sequence). There are 15 residues in the CDR3. CDR3 nucleotide sequence: TGTGCCAGCAGCCCGTGGACTAGCGGGAAGGAGACCCAGTACTTC. Translation gives CASSPWTSGKETQYF.

The chain links TRBV19 to TRBJ2-3; a possible D gene is TRBD2 (6 bases). This CDR3 has 15 amino acids. The V gene's germline CDR1 is LNHDA and CDR2 SQIVND (reference sequence). V was trimmed by 6 bases and J by 2 bases, leaving 15 bases between them. CDR3 in DNA: TGTGCCAGTAGGGCCCGACTAGGCCTCACAGATACGCAGTATTTT. It encodes CASRARLGLTDTQYF.

The V gene is TRBV6-6, the J gene TRBJ2-7, with 12 bases that match TRBD1. V gave up 4 bases and J gave up 9 bases; unmatched junction bases: 10. The CDR3 extends over 15 amino acids. CDR1 and CDR2 (germline): MNHNY, SVGAGI (reference sequence). The CDR3 bases are TGTGCCAGCAGTTCCCAATGGGGACAGGGGGCTGTGCAGTACTTC. It codes for CASSSQWGQGAVQYF.

The rearrangement links TRBV6-6 to TRBJ1-4; tentatively, D is TRBD1 (5 bases). CDR3 size: 14 residues. V was pared by 5 bases and J by 0 bases, with 7 bases between. Germline CDR1 is MNHNY and CDR2 is SVGAGI (reference sequence). For the CDR3, the DNA is TGTGCCAGCAGTCCGGGGCCAACTAATGAAAAACTGTTTTTT. Translation: CASSPGPTNEKLFF.

J is TRBJ2-7 and V is TRBV7-9; TRBD1 might be the D (6 bases). V gave up 1 base and J gave up 0 bases, with 10 bases separating them. The germline V gene encodes CDR1 SEHNR and CDR2 FQNEAQ (reference sequence). The CDR3 sequence is 15 residues long. The CDR3 reads CASSLEGHSSYEQYF. DNA of the CDR3: TGTGCCAGCAGCTTAGAGGGACATAGCTCCTACGAGCAGTACTTC.